These T cell receptor beta chains were read from a single sample in a study of blood T cell repertoires in COVID-19. Libraries were prepared by immunoSEQ multiplex PCR; TCRdb keeps only in-frame clonotypes and omits some of them. The profile shows about 210,000 clones, roughly four fifths of them singletons. Input material: peripheral blood. The receptors stem from a woman in her 40s with acute or convalescent COVID-19. Each CDR3 is given with its conserved first and last residue. A D gene is named only where the DNA matches it firmly. The listing skips clone size in some rows; elsewhere it reads once, few, many or a size class.

>15|TRBJ1-5|TRBD1|-|TRBV19
TGTGCCAGTAGTATATTTGCGACAGGGGATCAGCCCCAGCATTTT
CASSIFATGDQPQHF
>18|TRBJ1-1|TRBD1|once|TRBV9
TGTGCCAGCAGCGTAGGCCCCGTATACAGGGGGTTGAACACTGAAGCTTTCTTT
CASSVGPVYRGLNTEAFF
>16|TRBJ1-4|-|-|TRBV6-5
TGTGCCAGCAGTTACTCCCGGGGGGCCGGGACTGAAAAACTGTTTTTT
CASSYSRGAGTEKLFF
>14|TRBJ1-1|-|-|TRBV6-5
TGTGCCAGCAGCCAGGCCAGAAGTATCGCTGAAGCTTTCTTT
CASSQARSIAEAFF
>15|TRBJ1-3|TRBD1|-|TRBV13
TGTGCCAGCAGCCCTGACAGGGTCTCTGGAAACACCATATATTTT
CASSPDRVSGNTIYF
>14|TRBJ2-7|TRBD2|-|TRBV10-1
TGCGCCAGCATTCTAGCGGGGGCCTCCTACGAGCAGTACTTC
CASILAGASYEQYF
>13|TRBJ1-1|TRBD1|few|TRBV28
TGTGCCAGCACCTTGACAGGGGGCACTGAAGCTTTCTTT
CASTLTGGTEAFF
>15|TRBJ1-2|TRBD1|once|TRBV10-2
TGCGCCAGCAGTGCAACAGGACAGGGGGCGCGTGGCTACACCTTC
CASSATGQGARGYTF
>13|TRBJ2-7|TRBD1|few|TRBV6-5
TGTGCCAGCAGTCAAAACAGGGGCCCCGAGCAGTACTTC
CASSQNRGPEQYF
>16|TRBJ2-1|TRBD2|-|TRBV5-4
TGTGCCAGCACCTCGGGGACTAGCGGGGGGGCCGGTGAGCAGTTCTTC
CASTSGTSGGAGEQFF
>14|TRBJ2-5|-|-|TRBV7-2
TGTGCCAGCAGCTTAGAGCTGGGGCCGAAGACCCAGTACTTC
CASSLELGPKTQYF
>16|TRBJ1-4|-|-|TRBV6-6
TGTGCCAGCAGTTACGGACAGCAGGGCTTTAATGAAAAACTGTTTTTT
CASSYGQQGFNEKLFF
>15|TRBJ2-1|TRBD1|-|TRBV5-6
TGTGCCAGCAGCTTTGGACAGGGAGGTGCAGGTGGGCAGTTCTTC
CASSFGQGGAGGQFF
>16|TRBJ2-1|TRBD1|-|TRBV10-3
TGTGCCATCAGTGAGACGACAGGGGGCGCCTACAATGAGCAGTTCTTC
CAISETTGGAYNEQFF
>16|TRBJ1-4|TRBD1|once|TRBV7-2
TGTGCCAGCAGCTTAGAGGGACAGGCAACTAATGAAAAACTGTTTTTT
CASSLEGQATNEKLFF
>14|TRBJ1-1|-|-|TRBV3-1/TRBV3-2
TGTGCCAGCAGCCAAGTCAGGGGAGTCACTGAAGCTTTCTTT
CASSQVRGVTEAFF
>11|TRBJ2-7|-|-|TRBV12-5
TGTGCTAGTGGGCTTCTCGGCGAGCAGTACTTC
CASGLLGEQYF
>18|TRBJ1-1|-|few|TRBV7-9
TGTGCCAGCAGCCCTCGAAGCGACCCGCGATTCCAGGGGCAGGAAGCTTTCTTT
CASSPRSDPRFQGQEAFF
>16|TRBJ2-1|TRBD2|-|TRBV29-1
TGCAGCGTTGAATCCCCAGCTAGCGGGAGGGCAGGTGAGCAGTTCTTC
CSVESPASGRAGEQFF
>14|TRBJ2-7|TRBD2|-|TRBV5-1
TGCGCCAGCAGCTTGTGGGAGGGTCCCTACGAGCAGTACTTC
CASSLWEGPYEQYF
>19|TRBJ2-2|-|-|TRBV5-1
TGCGCCAGCAGCTTGATCGGCTCAACGACAACCGTAAACACCGGGGAGCTGTTTTTT
CASSLIGSTTTVNTGELFF
>15|TRBJ2-1|TRBD2|-|TRBV30
TGTGCCTGGTCGCCTATAGCGGGGGCCGGGAATGAGCAGTTCTTC
CAWSPIAGAGNEQFF